The 15 T cell receptor beta chains presented below share a single source sample, sequenced in a study of beta chain features in type 1 diabetes. Every bit of the isolated RNA underwent reverse transcription, so sequencing read expressed TCRB transcripts. Sequencing used immunoSEQ multiplex PCR; TCRdb keeps in-frame clones, though not all of them. Counted here are roughly 450,000 clones, about 15% occurring once; the ten biggest clones make up roughly 0.033%. Sequencing was done on a sample of naive CD4+ T cells from blood. The receptors derive from a young man in good health.

The chain combines TRBV23-1 with TRBJ1-2, with D perhaps TRBD1 (6 bases). TRBV23-1 is an open reading frame whose function is uncertain. This CDR3 is built from 15 residues. Trimming took 4 bases from V and 1 from J, leaving 13 bases between them. CDR3 DNA: TGCGCCAGCAGTCCCGGGACATGCAGTAACTATGGCTACACCTTC. This translates into CASSPGTCSNYGYTF.

The chain links TRBV29-1 to TRBJ1-2; D might be TRBD1 (6 bases). The CDR3 has 13 amino acids. From germline, CDR1 is SQVTM and CDR2 ANQGSEA. The V end lost 7 bases, the J end lost 4 bases, and 16 bases lay between the germline ends. The CDR3 loop reads CSETGLEGYGYTF. The CDR3 DNA follows: TGCAGCGAAACAGGGTTGGAGGGCTATGGCTACACCTTC.

This chain uses TRBV10-3 with TRBJ2-1; TRBD1 agrees at 9 bases. The germline gives CDR1 ENHRY, CDR2 SYGVKD. This CDR3 is built from 16 residues. Trimming took 7 bases from V and 0 from J; bases not matched to a gene: 7. CDR3 sequence reads: CAINLGQGSSYNEQFF. The CDR3 DNA follows: TGTGCCATCAACTTAGGACAGGGGAGCTCCTACAATGAGCAGTTCTTC.

This clone was picked up a small number of times. The gene calls are TRBV14 and TRBJ1-1; 10 bases are a match to TRBD1. J lost 6 bases, V lost 3 bases, and 4 bases had no gene match. The germline V gene encodes CDR1 SGHDN and CDR2 FVKESK. The CDR3 spans 14 residues. The CDR3 DNA reads as TGTGCCAGCAGCCAGACAGGACAGGGGGCTGAAGCTTTCTTT. Translation gives CASSQTGQGAEAFF.

This clone was recorded a few times. The V gene is TRBV7-9, the J gene TRBJ2-5, with TRBD2 as a possible D gene (5 bases). The V end lost 1 base, the J end lost 4 bases, and 7 bases lay between the germline ends. The CDR3 covers 13 residues. The germline V gene has CDR1 SEHNR and CDR2 FQNEAQ (reference sequence). CDR3 sequence reads: CASSLVGVETQYF. Here the CDR3 DNA reads TGTGCCAGCAGCTTAGTGGGAGTAGAGACCCAGTACTTC. The whole variable domain, remainder taken from reference TRBV7-9 and TRBJ2-5, is DTGVSQNPRHKITKRGQNVTFRCDPISEHNRLYWYRQTLGQGPEFLTYFQNEAQLEKSRLLSDRFSAERPKGSFSTLEIQRTEQGDSAMYLCASSLVGVETQYFGPGTRLLVL.

This clone was found a few times. Other DNA sequences in this sample translate to the same CDR3. CDR3 DNA: TGTGCCAGCAGTGAAGCGCTTCGAGGGACTGAAGCTTTCTTT. Translating it yields CASSEALRGTEAFF. The J gene is TRBJ1-1, the V gene TRBV2; D is ambiguous. This CDR3 region has 14 residues. Trimming left V 0 bases short and J 5 bases short, with 10 bases between. The germline CDR1 and CDR2 sequences are SNHLY and FYNNEI.

V gene TRBV25-1 combines with J gene TRBJ1-1; D call uncertain. The CDR3 has 15 residues. Trimming removed 1 base from V and 4 bases from J, with 13 bases in between. CDR1 and CDR2 from the germline V gene are MGHDK and SYGVNS. The CDR3 here is CASSEFVEAGTEAFF. In DNA, the CDR3 is TGTGCCAGCAGTGAATTTGTTGAAGCGGGCACTGAAGCTTTCTTT.

This clone has a handful of counts. V usage is TRBV7-2 and J usage is TRBJ2-2; D unclear. Trimming removed 7 bases at V and 0 bases at J, with 3 bases between. In germline, CDR1 is SGHTA, CDR2 FQGNSA. CDR3 size: 12 residues. CDR3 sequence: CASTSNTGELFF. CDR3 coding DNA: TGTGCCAGCACCTCGAACACCGGGGAGCTGTTTTTT.

This clone was recorded at least ten times. This chain joins TRBV14 and TRBJ2-7; the D is unclear. V lost 4 bases and J 0 bases, leaving 1 base between the germline ends. This CDR3 is 11 amino acids long. Germline-derived CDR1 and CDR2 are SGHDN and FVKESK. CDR3 nucleotide sequence: TGTGCCAGCAGCCCCTCCTACGAGCAGTACTTC. The encoded protein is CASSPSYEQYF. Complete variable domain (other parts from reference TRBV14 and TRBJ2-7): EAGVTQFPSHSVIEKGQTVTLRCDPISGHDNLYWYRRVMGKEIKFLLHFVKESKQDESGMPNNRFLAERTGGTYSTLKVQPAELEDSGVYFCASSPSYEQYFGPGTRLTVT.

This clone was seen more than once but under ten times. J is TRBJ2-7 and V is TRBV5-1; D unclear. This CDR3 contains 13 residues. V lost 1 base to trimming and J lost 7 bases, with 12 bases between them. The V gene's germline CDR1 is SGHRS and CDR2 YFSETQ. The CDR3 DNA follows: TGCGCCAGCAGCTTGCCTACTCCCCGTGAGCAGTACTTC. This sequence encodes CASSLPTPREQYF.

The rearrangement links TRBV7-2 to TRBJ2-1, with 8 bases fitting TRBD2. CDR3 size: 15 residues. The trim removed 5 bases at V and 6 bases at J, leaving 9 bases unmatched. Germline V gene sequence: CDR1 SGHTA, CDR2 FQGNSA. This CDR3 reads CASSTTSGWTNEQFF. In DNA, the CDR3 is TGTGCCAGCAGCACTACTAGCGGTTGGACCAATGAGCAGTTCTTC.

This clone was seen more than once but under ten times. The V and J genes are TRBV30 and TRBJ2-6, with 13 bases lining up with TRBD2. CDR3 length: 20 amino acids. The junction had 13 bases not matched to a gene; V was cut back by 2 bases and J by 3 bases. Germline CDR1 and CDR2: GTSNPN and SVGIG (reference sequence). The CDR3 region is CAWSRDRITSGRDGANVLTF. The CDR3 region has the DNA TGTGCCTGGAGTCGGGACCGCATAACTAGCGGGAGGGATGGGGCCAACGTCCTGACTTTC.

V and J are TRBV30 and TRBJ2-7, with 12 bases fitting TRBD2. The CDR3 is 14 amino acids. V trimming: 3 bases; J trimming: 5 bases; junction bases outside the gene matches: 5. Germline lookup yields CDR1 GTSNPN and CDR2 SVGIG (reference sequence). The CDR3 DNA reads TGTGCCTGGAGCAAGAGACTAGCGGGAGACGAGCAGTACGTC. Its translation: CAWSKRLAGDEQYV.

V and J are TRBV20-1 and TRBJ2-5; 7 nucleotides agree with TRBD2. The V segment lost 5 bases and the J segment 6 bases; nucleotides outside the gene matches: 3. Germline values: CDR1 DFQATT, CDR2 SNEGSKA (reference sequence). The CDR3 is 11 amino acids. The CDR3 DNA reads as TGCAGTGCTGGCGGGGGACAGACCCAGTACTTC. Its protein product is CSAGGGQTQYF.

The V and J genes are TRBV4-3 and TRBJ2-7; maybe TRBD1 (6 bases). This CDR3 contains 15 residues. V was clipped by 4 bases and J by 4 bases, with 17 bases between them. Germline CDR1 is LGHNA and CDR2 is YSLEER. In DNA form, the CDR3 reads TGCGCCAGCAGCCCAGACAGGCTCAACCTTTACGAGCAGTACTTC. Translating it yields CASSPDRLNLYEQYF.